This TCR beta chain was sequenced during a study of cytomegalovirus exposure and HLA in healthy donors. Regarding the study as a whole: In an earlier analysis, productive rearrangement rates for most beta V segments clustered near 87% or 30%. CMV antigen specificity of three CMV-associated chains was confirmed in vitro.

It was with 60 Vbeta and 13 Jbeta primers that the PCR ran. Profiling relied on immunoSEQ multiplex PCR, and the TCRdb table lists in-frame clones only, not all of them. The sample has 100,000 to 150,000 clones; around four fifths are singletons. In the case of this clone: The antigen remains undetermined.

Germline CDR1 MRHNA, CDR2 SNTAGT. The CDR3 totals 15 residues. V shed 10 bases and J shed 5 bases, with 23 bases lying between them. Sequenced material: PBMCs. The chain combines TRBV6-4 with TRBJ1-2, with D maybe TRBD1 (5 bases). This receptor was taken from a woman aged 40 to 50 in good health and CMV-seronegative. CDR3 bases: TGTGCCAACAGGCCAGGCCAGGGAAACGTTTATGGCTACACCTTC. Its protein product is CANRPGQGNVYGYTF.